The 17 T cell receptor beta chains presented below share a single source sample, sequenced in a study of OX40 agonist ivuxolimab in advanced cancers. This table comes from immunoSEQ multiplex PCR, and its TCRdb copy is limited to in-frame clones, with some not included. This table has approximately 70,000 clones, 84% appearing once. The sequenced sample was CD4+ or CD8+ T cells sorted from blood, obtained in a trial of the OX40 agonist ivuxolimab. The receptors originated from an adult with an advanced solid tumor such as melanoma, head and neck, liver or kidney cancer.

The CDR3 DNA sequence: TGTGCCAGCAGCTTGGATGGCAGCATCAACTATGGCTACACCTTC. Residues: CASSLDGSINYGYTF. This chain joins TRBV5-5 and TRBJ1-2; D remains unclear. CDR1 is SGHKS, CDR2 YYEKEE, per germline (reference sequence). The CDR3 totals 15 residues. Trimming took off 0 bases at V and 2 bases at J, with 11 bases between the two ends.

The chain combines TRBV15 with TRBJ2-6, with D hard to call. The CDR3 totals 18 residues. The V end lost 0 bases, the J end lost 4 bases, and 16 bases lay between the germline ends. Germline V lookup: CDR1 LNHNV, CDR2 YYDKDF (reference sequence). The CDR3 DNA sequence: TGTGCCACCAGCAGAGATCCGGTCCTAAAGGCCGGGGCCAACGTCCTGACTTTC. Encoded protein: CATSRDPVLKAGANVLTF. The complete variable domain, with remaining parts taken from reference TRBV15 and TRBJ2-6, reads DAMVIQNPRYQVTQFGKPVTLSCSQTLNHNVMYWYQQKSSQAPKLLFHYYDKDFNNEADTPDNFQSRRPNTSFCFLDIRSPGLGDTAMYLCATSRDPVLKAGANVLTFGAGSRLTVL.

This clone appeared once. The chain uses TRBV9 and TRBJ2-7; D ambiguous. The CDR3 loop spans 14 amino acids. Germline-derived CDR1 and CDR2 are SGDLS and YYNGEE. The V end lost 0 bases, the J end lost 2 bases, and 9 bases lay between the germline ends. The CDR3 sequence is CASSVVVVTYEQYF. The CDR3 DNA reads TGTGCCAGCAGCGTAGTGGTGGTCACCTACGAGCAGTACTTC.

The chain carries TRBV7-2 and TRBJ2-1, with D hard to call. Trimming left V 5 bases short and J 0 bases short, with 11 bases between. This CDR3 has 15 residues. Germline values: CDR1 SGHTA, CDR2 FQGNSA. CDR3 sequence: CASSRGASSYNEQFF. The CDR3, as DNA: TGTGCCAGCAGCCGAGGCGCGAGCTCCTACAATGAGCAGTTCTTC.

This chain joins TRBV5-1 and TRBJ2-2; TRBD1 matches at 7 bases. J lost 2 bases, V lost 4 bases, and 11 bases had no gene match. The CDR3 sequence is 17 residues long. Germline loops: CDR1 SGHRS, CDR2 YFSETQ. CDR3 bases: TGCGCCAGCAGCCTCCCGAGGACAGGAGTCAACACCGGGGAGCTGTTTTTT. It translates to CASSLPRTGVNTGELFF.

CDR3 protein: CAISDSAGLAGTDTQYF. CDR3 nucleotide sequence: TGTGCCATCAGTGACTCGGCGGGCCTAGCGGGCACAGATACGCAGTATTTT. This sequence joins TRBV10-3 and TRBJ2-3; TRBD2 matches 7 bases. The CDR3 consists of 17 residues. Unmatched junction bases numbered 10, after V lost 3 bases and J lost 1 base. The germline V gene encodes CDR1 ENHRY and CDR2 SYGVKD.

This chain links TRBV14 with TRBJ2-5; 7 bases line up with TRBD1. The germline gives CDR1 SGHDN, CDR2 FVKESK. The CDR3 has 15 amino acids. The ends lost 3 bases at V and 5 bases at J; junction bases unmatched: 9. For the CDR3, the DNA is TGTGCCAGCAGCCAGTCGAGGGGGCGAAGGGAGACCCAGTACTTC. This sequence encodes CASSQSRGRRETQYF.

J is TRBJ1-1 and V is TRBV9; TRBD1 matches 8 bases. Germline V gene sequence: CDR1 SGDLS, CDR2 YYNGEE. The J segment lost 6 bases and the V segment lost 2 bases, leaving 9 bases of the junction unmatched. This CDR3 region has 15 residues. The CDR3 loop is CASSVLGQETSEAFF. CDR3 DNA: TGTGCCAGCAGCGTCCTGGGACAGGAAACGTCTGAAGCTTTCTTT.

The chain links TRBV18 to TRBJ2-5; D possibly corresponds to TRBD1 (5 bases). In germline, CDR1 is KGHSH, CDR2 LQKENI. With 5 bases removed from V and 1 base from J, the gap between germline ends came to 8 bases. This CDR3 region has 13 residues. The CDR3 spells CASSSTAQETQYF. The CDR3, as DNA: TGTGCCAGCTCATCGACAGCCCAAGAGACCCAGTACTTC.

This rearrangement joins TRBV5-4 to TRBJ2-3; 8 bases align to TRBD2. V was clipped by 0 bases and J by 5 bases; unmatched bases: 8. CDR3 size: 16 residues. The germline gives CDR1 SGHNT, CDR2 YYREEE (reference sequence). The CDR3 DNA reads TGTGCCAGCAGCTTGGTTGAGGGACTAGGTCTAGATACGCAGTATTTT. It yields the protein CASSLVEGLGLDTQYF. The full variable domain, with the rest looked up from reference TRBV5-4 and TRBJ2-3, is ETGVTQSPTHLIKTRGQQVTLRCSSQSGHNTVSWYQQALGQGPQFIFQYYREEENGRGNFPPRFSGLQFPNYSSELNVNALELDDSALYLCASSLVEGLGLDTQYFGPGTRLTVL.

The chain combines TRBV19 with TRBJ1-1; possibly TRBD1 for D (5 bases). Germline V gene data show CDR1 as LNHDA and CDR2 as SQIVND (reference sequence). The CDR3 sequence is 15 residues long. With 8 bases removed from V and 0 bases from J, the gap between germline ends came to 16 bases. CDR3 loop: CASRLLGVLNTEAFF. CDR3 DNA: TGTGCCAGTCGCCTGTTGGGGGTCTTGAACACTGAAGCTTTCTTT.

The chain uses TRBV11-3 and TRBJ2-3; D uncertain. CDR3 size: 14 residues. V dropped 1 base and J dropped 0 bases, with 5 bases sitting between them. The V gene's germline CDR1 is SGHNT and CDR2 YENEEA. Written as DNA, the CDR3 is TGTGCCAGCAGCTTAGCCCGGAGCACAGATACGCAGTATTTT. As protein: CASSLARSTDTQYF.

V usage is TRBV30 and J usage is TRBJ1-3; D is ambiguous. Germline lookup yields CDR1 GTSNPN and CDR2 SVGIG (reference sequence). The CDR3 spans 12 residues. V was pared by 3 bases and J by 4 bases, with 7 bases between. As DNA, the CDR3 is TGTGCCTGGAGCGGGTTAGGAAACACCATATATTTT. As protein: CAWSGLGNTIYF.

The V and J genes are TRBV5-1 and TRBJ2-3, with 7 bases identical to TRBD2. This CDR3 region has 15 residues. Trimming removed 0 bases from V and 2 bases from J; junction bases left unmatched: 3. Germline values: CDR1 SGHRS, CDR2 YFSETQ. CDR3 DNA: TGCGCCAGCAGCTTGGCGGCGGGAGTCACAGATACGCAGTATTTT. Encoded protein: CASSLAAGVTDTQYF.

This clone was observed a handful of times. The chain couples TRBV7-9 to TRBJ2-3, with D unclear. The CDR3 has 12 residues. Germline CDR1 is SEHNR and CDR2 is FQNEAQ (reference sequence). V was trimmed by 5 bases and J by 0 bases, leaving 3 bases between them. The CDR3 protein is CASSQSTDTQYF. CDR3 nucleotides: TGTGCCAGCAGCCAAAGCACAGATACGCAGTATTTT.

This clone has a handful of counts. The rearrangement uses TRBV7-2 and TRBJ1-3; D not certain. CDR1 is SGHTA and CDR2 is FQGNSA in the germline V gene. The CDR3 totals 13 residues. V lost 3 bases and J 4 bases, leaving 7 bases between the germline ends. CDR3 in DNA: TGTGCCAGCAGCTTTTCGGCAGGAAACACCATATATTTT. As protein: CASSFSAGNTIYF.

CDR3 DNA: TGTGCCAGCAGCTCCAGGGGGAGCGCTGAAGCTTTCTTT. Translation: CASSSRGSAEAFF. The chain is built from TRBV9 and TRBJ1-1; the match to TRBD1 covers 7 bases. Trimming took 4 bases from V and 6 from J; bases not matched to a gene: 6. The CDR3 is made up of 13 amino acids. Germline CDR1 and CDR2: SGDLS and YYNGEE.